These 32 T cell receptor beta chains came from one sample sequenced in a study of blood T cell repertoires in COVID-19. This table comes from immunoSEQ multiplex PCR, and its TCRdb copy is limited to in-frame clones, with some not included. The sample holds about 400,000 clones, 88% seen once. Sequenced material: PBMCs or T cells enriched from blood (not recorded which). These receptors originate from a woman aged 40 to 50 with acute COVID-19.

The chain has TRBV7-9 and TRBJ1-6; 7 bases agree with TRBD1. Trimming removed 8 bases from V and 10 bases from J; junction bases left unmatched: 11. The CDR3 length is 14 residues. The germline CDR1 and CDR2 sequences are SEHNR and FQNEAQ (reference sequence). The CDR3: CASRRGTDPSPLHF. The CDR3 nucleotides are TGTGCCAGCCGACGAGGGACAGACCCATCACCCCTCCACTTT.

The chain is built from TRBV12-5 and TRBJ1-5; TRBD1 agrees at 7 bases. The junction had 5 bases not matched to a gene; V was cut back by 1 base and J by 2 bases. The V gene's germline CDR1 is LGHNT and CDR2 FRNRAP. The length of the CDR3 is 16 residues. Here the CDR3 DNA reads TGTGCTAGTGGTTTGGCCAGGACAGGAGGCAATCAGCCCCAGCATTTT. This gives the protein CASGLARTGGNQPQHF.

V gene TRBV18 combines with J gene TRBJ2-7; D perhaps matches TRBD1 (7 bases). V lost 6 bases and J lost 0, with 15 bases in between. The CDR3 is 15 residues long. In germline, CDR1 is KGHSH, CDR2 LQKENI. The CDR3, as DNA: TGTGCCAGCTCCCGGGAGACAGGGCCCTCCTACGAGCAGTACTTC. Its protein is CASSRETGPSYEQYF.

The rearrangement links TRBV5-5 to TRBJ2-5; a possible D gene is TRBD1 (5 bases). V was shortened by 4 bases and J by 1 base, with 8 bases between the two germline ends. Germline loops: CDR1 SGHKS, CDR2 YYEKEE (reference sequence). The CDR3 extends over 13 amino acids. CDR3 loop: CASSPTAQETQYF. The DNA of the CDR3 is TGTGCCAGCAGCCCGACAGCCCAAGAGACCCAGTACTTC.

The genes are TRBV19 and TRBJ1-2; D possibly corresponds to TRBD1 (6 bases). There are 15 residues in the CDR3. The germline CDR1 and CDR2 sequences are LNHDA and SQIVND (reference sequence). The V and J ends lost 6 bases and 2 bases respectively, with 16 bases between them. The CDR3 DNA follows: TGTGCCAGTAGGCCGAGACAGGCTCCCAACTATGGCTACACCTTC. Translated, it gives CASRPRQAPNYGYTF.

V is TRBV14 and J is TRBJ2-7; no clear D. This CDR3 has 12 amino acids. Deletions cut 4 bases from V and 6 bases from J, with 10 bases between. Germline CDR1 SGHDN, CDR2 FVKESK. The CDR3 loop is CASSPRGTEQYF. CDR3 bases: TGTGCCAGCAGCCCGCGAGGCACCGAGCAGTACTTC.

V usage is TRBV18 and J usage is TRBJ2-5, with 10 positions matching TRBD1. The V and J ends lost 3 bases and 6 bases, in that order; junction bases with no gene match: 7. Germline V gene sequence: CDR1 KGHSH, CDR2 LQKENI. The CDR3 covers 15 residues. CDR3 nucleotide sequence: TGTGCCAGCTCACCCGATAGACAGGGGGCAAAGACCCAGTACTTC. It codes for CASSPDRQGAKTQYF.

The chain employs TRBV6-4 and TRBJ1-2; possible D gene TRBD1, 5 bases. Per germline, CDR1 MRHNA and CDR2 SNTAGT. Trimming pared 0 bases from V and 8 bases from J, leaving 13 bases between. The CDR3 covers 14 residues. CDR3 nucleotide sequence: TGTGCCAGCAGTGACTCGAGAAGGGGCCGGGGCTACACCTTC. Its translation: CASSDSRRGRGYTF.

The V gene is TRBV27, the J gene TRBJ1-6, with TRBD1 as a possible D gene (5 bases). Trimming took 2 bases from V and 2 from J, leaving 22 bases between them. Germline loops: CDR1 MNHEY, CDR2 SMNVEV (reference sequence). This CDR3 region has 20 residues. CDR3 loop: CASSLIRASGPLPYNSPLHF. The CDR3 DNA reads as TGTGCCAGCAGTTTAATCAGGGCTTCAGGCCCCTTACCCTATAATTCACCCCTCCACTTT.

This rearrangement joins TRBV13 to TRBJ1-2, with D perhaps TRBD1 (6 bases). Per the germline V gene, CDR1 is PRHDT and CDR2 is FYEKMQ (reference sequence). V gave up 0 bases and J gave up 5 bases, with 10 bases separating them. This CDR3 is built from 14 residues. DNA for the CDR3: TGTGCCAGCAGCTTAGGACAGGGTTTGTATGGCTACACCTTC. Its translation: CASSLGQGLYGYTF.

The rearrangement joins TRBV14 to TRBJ1-1; D uncertain. CDR1 and CDR2 from the germline V gene are SGHDN and FVKESK. There are 15 residues in the CDR3. V was trimmed by 0 bases and J by 1 base, leaving 9 bases between them. The CDR3 DNA follows: TGTGCCAGCAGCCAAGAACACCGGGAGAACACTGAAGCTTTCTTT. Protein sequence: CASSQEHRENTEAFF. Drawing the rest from reference TRBV14 and TRBJ1-1, the complete variable domain is EAGVTQFPSHSVIEKGQTVTLRCDPISGHDNLYWYRRVMGKEIKFLLHFVKESKQDESGMPNNRFLAERTGGTYSTLKVQPAELEDSGVYFCASSQEHRENTEAFFGQGTRLTVV.

This sequence joins TRBV6-5 and TRBJ2-1, with D maybe TRBD1 (6 bases). This CDR3 is 14 amino acids long. V was pared by 2 bases and J by 8 bases, with 13 bases between. The germline gives CDR1 MNHEY, CDR2 SVGAGI. In DNA, the CDR3 is TGTGCCAGCAGTTACATCGGACAGTTCGATGAGCAGTTCTTC. It is translated as CASSYIGQFDEQFF.

The V and J genes are TRBV30 and TRBJ1-5, with D tentatively TRBD1 (5 bases). V lost 0 bases and J 5 bases, leaving 14 bases between the germline ends. The CDR3 has 15 residues. Germline-derived CDR1 and CDR2 are GTSNPN and SVGIG (reference sequence). CDR3 DNA: TGTGCCTGGAGTGTACGATTAGGGGCGGATCAGCCCCAGCATTTT. Translating it yields CAWSVRLGADQPQHF.

The chain couples TRBV6-5 to TRBJ2-5; 11 bases are a match to TRBD2. Germline V gene lookup returns CDR1 MNHEY and CDR2 SVGAGI. Trimming removed 5 bases from V and 4 bases from J; junction bases left unmatched: 6. The CDR3 sequence is 15 residues long. This CDR3 reads CASSISGGAGETQYF. In DNA, the CDR3 is TGTGCCAGCAGTATTAGCGGGGGGGCCGGAGAGACCCAGTACTTC.

The chain employs TRBV7-9 and TRBJ2-1, with 7 positions matching TRBD1. This CDR3 has 15 amino acids. CDR1 and CDR2 (germline): SEHNR, FQNEAQ (reference sequence). V lost 0 bases and J lost 1; bases outside the gene matches: 0. The CDR3 loop reads CASSLAQGSYNEQFF. The DNA for the CDR3 is TGTGCCAGCAGCTTAGCACAGGGGTCCTACAATGAGCAGTTCTTC.

The chain has TRBV6-5 and TRBJ2-7, with a possible D match to TRBD2 (5 bases). Trimming took off 5 bases at V and 1 base at J, with 9 bases between the two ends. Per the germline V gene, CDR1 is MNHEY and CDR2 is SVGAGI. The CDR3 totals 13 residues. The CDR3 reads CASSSGPSYEQYF. In nucleotides, the CDR3 is TGTGCCAGCAGTAGCGGACCATCCTACGAGCAGTACTTC.

The chain recombines TRBV5-1 with TRBJ1-2, with D perhaps matching TRBD1 (5 bases). Per germline, CDR1 SGHRS and CDR2 YFSETQ. The germline V and J ends were trimmed by 4 bases and 7 bases, with 17 bases remaining between them. The CDR3 loop spans 14 amino acids. CDR3 nucleotides: TGCGCCAGCAGCCCCGATGGGAGGGGATCTGGCTACACCTTC. It is translated as CASSPDGRGSGYTF.

A single count supports this clone. The chain has TRBV6-5 and TRBJ2-7, with 7 bases matching TRBD2. The CDR3 is 14 residues long. The V gene end was trimmed by 7 bases and the J gene end by 0 bases; junction bases not matched to a gene: 6. Germline V gives CDR1 MNHEY, CDR2 SVGAGI. The CDR3 coding sequence is TGTGCCAGCATGAACTGGGGGGGCTCCTACGAGCAGTACTTC. This gives the protein CASMNWGGSYEQYF.

V usage is TRBV29-1 and J usage is TRBJ2-3; possibly TRBD1 for D (6 bases). Trimming removed 7 bases from V and 4 bases from J, with 21 bases in between. CDR1 and CDR2 (germline): SQVTM, ANQGSEA. This CDR3 region has 15 residues. CDR3 residues: CSGRRSAGAADTQYF. In nucleotides, the CDR3 is TGCAGCGGGCGGAGGTCGGCAGGGGCGGCAGATACGCAGTATTTT.

This clone was picked up many times. The chain recombines TRBV2 with TRBJ1-6; D ambiguous. This CDR3 comprises 15 residues. Germline loops: CDR1 SNHLY, CDR2 FYNNEI. Trimming removed 3 bases from V and 7 bases from J, with 13 bases in between. CDR3 bases: TGTGCCAGCAGTGAGCGGTCGACGTTAAATTCACCCCTCCACTTT. As protein: CASSERSTLNSPLHF.

The CDR3 protein is CASSEAGRDSGYTF. The CDR3 DNA sequence: TGTGCCAGCAGTGAAGCCGGGAGGGACAGTGGCTACACCTTC. The chain employs TRBV2 and TRBJ1-2, with 7 bases lining up with TRBD1. Trimming at V came to 0 bases and at J to 7 bases, leaving 5 bases not matched to a gene. This CDR3 has 14 residues. Germline-derived CDR1 and CDR2 are SNHLY and FYNNEI.

This clone was recorded once. The J gene is TRBJ1-6, the V gene TRBV10-3; no clear D. The CDR3 covers 12 residues. V lost 8 bases and J 9 bases, leaving 11 bases between the germline ends. Germline lookup yields CDR1 ENHRY and CDR2 SYGVKD. The DNA of the CDR3 is TGTGCCATCTCTGCTTTTAGTTCACCCCTCCACTTT. Translating it yields CAISAFSSPLHF.

The CDR3 DNA reads TGTGCCAGCAGCGGACAAGCGAACACCGGGGAGCTGTTTTTT. Translating gives CASSGQANTGELFF. This sequence joins TRBV2 and TRBJ2-2, with D maybe TRBD1 (5 bases). The germline V gene has CDR1 SNHLY and CDR2 FYNNEI. Trimming pared 6 bases from V and 0 bases from J, leaving 8 bases between. The length of the CDR3 is 14 residues.

The V gene is TRBV4-2, the J gene TRBJ2-3, with a tentative D call TRBD2 (6 bases). Trimming pared 0 bases from V and 0 bases from J, leaving 13 bases between. In germline, CDR1 is LGHNA, CDR2 YNFKEQ. The CDR3 spans 17 residues. The CDR3 DNA follows: TGTGCCAGCAGCCAAGATCTCGCGGGGACTAGCACAGATACGCAGTATTTT. Amino acids: CASSQDLAGTSTDTQYF.

The rearrangement links TRBV13 to TRBJ2-7; perhaps TRBD1 as D (8 bases). This CDR3 spans 16 amino acids. CDR1 and CDR2 (germline): PRHDT, FYEKMQ (reference sequence). V dropped 1 base and J dropped 2 bases, with 15 bases sitting between them. For the CDR3, the DNA is TGTGCCAGCAGCTTAGAGGACAGGGAGGGACCCTACGAGCAGTACTTC. Translating it yields CASSLEDREGPYEQYF. Based on the CDR3 plus reference TRBV13 and TRBJ2-7, the full variable domain is AAGVIQSPRHLIKEKRETATLKCYPIPRHDTVYWYQQGPGQDPQFLISFYEKMQSDKGSIPDRFSAQQFSDYHSELNMSSLELGDSALYFCASSLEDREGPYEQYFGPGTRLTVT.

This clone appeared a few times. V is TRBV7-2 and J is TRBJ1-2; D not resolved. Trimming left V 1 base short and J 8 bases short, with 14 bases between. The CDR3 sequence is 14 residues long. Germline V CDR1 and CDR2: SGHTA, FQGNSA. CDR3 sequence: CASSLVGRQSGYTF. The CDR3 DNA reads TGTGCCAGCAGCTTAGTTGGCAGGCAGAGCGGCTACACCTTC.

The J gene is TRBJ2-1, the V gene TRBV30; 9 bases line up with TRBD2. CDR3 length: 14 residues. Unmatched junction bases numbered 6, after V lost 5 bases and J lost 4 bases. Germline-derived CDR1 and CDR2 are GTSNPN and SVGIG (reference sequence). CDR3 sequence: CAWARLAAYNEQFF. The CDR3 nucleotides read TGTGCCTGGGCCCGACTAGCGGCGTACAATGAGCAGTTCTTC. Based on the CDR3 plus reference TRBV30 and TRBJ2-1, the full variable domain is SQTIHQWPATLVQPVGSPLSLECTVEGTSNPNLYWYRQAAGRGLQLLFYSVGIGQISSEVPQNLSASRPQDRQFILSSKKLLLSDSGFYLCAWARLAAYNEQFFGPGTRLTVL.

V usage is TRBV2 and J usage is TRBJ1-2; weak D call: TRBD1 (6 bases). Trimming left V 6 bases short and J 4 bases short, with 12 bases between. Germline V lookup: CDR1 SNHLY, CDR2 FYNNEI. The length of the CDR3 is 13 residues. For the CDR3, the DNA is TGTGCCAGCAGCGACAGGCCGGGCTATGGCTACACCTTC. Translating gives CASSDRPGYGYTF.

V and J are TRBV6-4 and TRBJ1-5; 10 bases are shared with TRBD1. The trim removed 0 bases at V and 5 bases at J, leaving 10 bases unmatched. CDR1 is MRHNA and CDR2 is SNTAGT in the germline V gene. The CDR3 loop spans 18 amino acids. The CDR3 here is CASSDSAGTGEKHQPQHF. In DNA form, the CDR3 reads TGTGCCAGCAGTGACTCCGCCGGGACAGGGGAAAAGCATCAGCCCCAGCATTTT.

The V call is TRBV5-8, the J call TRBJ1-6, with 7 bases that match TRBD1. V shed 1 base, J shed 6 bases, and the junction held 7 bases outside the gene matches. CDR3 length equals 16 residues. Per germline, CDR1 SGHTS and CDR2 YDEGEE. In DNA form, the CDR3 reads TGTGCCAGCAGCTTGTATCGACAGGGAGGTAATTCACCCCTCCACTTT. Amino acid sequence: CASSLYRQGGNSPLHF.

This clone came up once. An end of the junction does not agree with germline; a read error may underlie this. This rearrangement joins TRBV30 to TRBJ1-2, with TRBD1 as a possible D gene (6 bases). The CDR3 sequence is 17 residues long. The germline CDR1 and CDR2 sequences are GTSNPN and SVGIG (reference sequence). The CDR3 sequence is CARRGVDRDTKADGYTF. The DNA for the CDR3 is TGTGCCAGGAGGGGGGTAGACCGGGACACGAAGGCGGATGGCTACACCTTC.

The chain carries TRBV27 and TRBJ1-2, with D hard to call. The germline V and J ends were trimmed by 6 bases and 3 bases, with 14 bases remaining between them. The CDR3 consists of 14 residues. Germline V gene lookup returns CDR1 MNHEY and CDR2 SMNVEV (reference sequence). This CDR3 reads CASSRQGIDYGYTF. The CDR3 DNA reads as TGTGCCAGCAGCAGACAAGGAATAGACTATGGCTACACCTTC.